The clone carrying this T cell receptor beta chain appeared a few times. Authors' processing steps: Cell counts per sample came from amplifying reference gene primers. Profiling relied on immunoSEQ multiplex PCR, and the TCRdb table lists in-frame clones only, not all of them. The DNA gave D and trimming, while V, J and clone size come from that table. The sample carries about 180,000 clones, 75% to 85% recorded once. CDR3 length: 15 residues. Germline CDR1 is DFQATT and CDR2 is SNEGSKA (reference sequence). Trimming took 3 bases from V and 4 from J, leaving 18 bases between them. This entry comes from a study of blood T cell repertoires in COVID-19. The wider study: Samples came from the United States, Italy and Spain, spanning acute and convalescent COVID-19. PBMCs, B-cell-depleted T cells, or T cells provided the cDNA or gDNA that made up the material.

The clonotype was recovered from a human donor in a cohort sampled during active COVID-19. Sequenced material: peripheral blood. The J gene is TRBJ2-5, the V gene TRBV20-1; D may be TRBD1 (6 bases). The DNA of the CDR3 is TGCAGTGCTAGTATGATAGGCCCAGGGGCAGAGACCCAGTACTTC. It translates to CSASMIGPGAETQYF.